Listed below are T cell receptor beta chains from one sample, sequenced in a study of OX40 agonist ivuxolimab in advanced cancers. Profiled with immunoSEQ multiplex PCR; TCRdb holds only in-frame clones, not every one. The sample lists 35,000 to 40,000 clones; around 80% were seen once. The sequenced sample was CD4+ or CD8+ T cells sorted from blood, obtained in a trial of the OX40 agonist ivuxolimab. These receptors originate from an adult with an advanced solid tumor such as melanoma, head and neck, liver or kidney cancer. CDR3s include the opening cysteine and the closing phenylalanine or tryptophan. The order of the fields is V gene, J gene, D gene, CDR3 protein. The D gene is left open where the match is weak.

TRBV6-6	TRBJ1-2	.	CASTSNGGNYGYTF
TRBV7-6	TRBJ1-5	.	CASSEDSGGNQPQHF
TRBV30	TRBJ1-5	.	CAWSSGSGPNQPQHF
TRBV2	TRBJ1-1	TRBD1	CASSRNRGSETEAFF
TRBV10-1	TRBJ2-5	.	CASSRTASSAGLETQYF
TRBV6-5	TRBJ2-3	.	CASSYLGDNTDTQYF
TRBV5-1	TRBJ2-3	.	CASSLQGGPGVDTQYF
TRBV4-1	TRBJ1-4	.	CASSHSGTPGGNEKLFF
TRBV19	TRBJ2-6	TRBD1	CASSGTGALSGANVLTF
TRBV7-3	TRBJ2-1	TRBD2	CASSSPPGTSGGPSYNEQFF
TRBV27	TRBJ2-2	.	CASSWAGRVSGELFF
TRBV5-5	TRBJ2-7	TRBD1	CASSGQGPSSYEQYF
TRBV4-1	TRBJ2-3	.	CASSQHLRERFRQPSTDTQYF
TRBV28	TRBJ2-7	TRBD2	CATVGNLAGGYEQYF
TRBV29-1	TRBJ2-5	.	CSVDPGVETQYF
TRBV4-1	TRBJ2-1	.	CASSHYREGDEQFF
TRBV6-1	TRBJ1-5	.	CASSDGRVRNQPQHF
TRBV7-3	TRBJ2-3	.	CASSRLTRGTDTQYF
TRBV7-3	TRBJ2-5	TRBD1	CASSFRGLGETQYF
TRBV5-8	TRBJ1-3	.	CASTSRRSGNTIYF
TRBV5-5	.	.	CASSIEHPALGGEQYF
TRBV21-1	TRBJ1-1	.	CASSTKTVGGTEAFF
TRBV28	TRBJ2-5	TRBD1	CASSRGQQETQYF
TRBV7-9	TRBJ1-1	.	CASSPKGGGTEAFF
TRBV19	TRBJ1-1	.	CASNPRRGWGTEAFF
TRBV30	TRBJ1-5	.	CAWSRIGTYSNQPQHF
TRBV16	TRBJ2-3	.	CASSPLTTSTDTQYF
TRBV21-1	TRBJ1-6	.	CASSKDPGMGNSPLHF
TRBV6-5	TRBJ2-7	TRBD2	CASSSSGGREQYF
TRBV10-3	TRBJ1-1	.	CAISESFGTEAFF
TRBV7-6	TRBJ2-2	.	CASSFGTGITGELFF
TRBV28	TRBJ1-3	.	CASLRTVGGNTIYF
TRBV5-6	TRBJ2-5	.	CASSLVAGQMETQYF
TRBV6-5	TRBJ2-1	TRBD1	CASNYRGHTDEQFF
TRBV7-9	TRBJ1-3	TRBD1	CASSPGQGADASNTIYF
TRBV12-5	TRBJ2-3	.	CASGPGTFTDTQYF
TRBV6-5	TRBJ2-7	.	CASRRDNYEQYF
TRBV6-5	TRBJ2-2	.	CASSYSQGNTGELFF
TRBV29-1	TRBJ2-3	TRBD2	CSVITSADTQYF
TRBV7-7	TRBJ2-7	TRBD1	CASSLAMQGAYEQYF
TRBV6-5	TRBJ1-2	.	CASSYFNRRRQYGYTF
TRBV2	TRBJ1-3	.	CASSEGGTRGNTIYF
TRBV6-9	TRBJ2-1	.	CASSYDSSSYNEQFF
TRBV5-6	TRBJ1-2	TRBD1	CASSLGQVQGYHGYTF
TRBV14	TRBJ2-5	.	CASSQGRTAVQESQYF
TRBV6-5	TRBJ2-7	.	CASSATGPSYEQYF
TRBV28	TRBJ1-3	.	CASRPPTEKSKSSGNTIYF
TRBV4-2	TRBJ1-5	.	CASSQAEGQPQHF
TRBV27	TRBJ1-2	.	CASSFGAGVHGYTF
TRBV27	TRBJ2-5	.	CASRGHNQETQYF
TRBV6-6	TRBJ1-2	.	CASEQGDYGYTF
TRBV5-1	TRBJ1-2	TRBD1	CASSLTGQGARGYTF
TRBV25-1	TRBJ2-1	TRBD2	CASRGTSGGSYNEQFF